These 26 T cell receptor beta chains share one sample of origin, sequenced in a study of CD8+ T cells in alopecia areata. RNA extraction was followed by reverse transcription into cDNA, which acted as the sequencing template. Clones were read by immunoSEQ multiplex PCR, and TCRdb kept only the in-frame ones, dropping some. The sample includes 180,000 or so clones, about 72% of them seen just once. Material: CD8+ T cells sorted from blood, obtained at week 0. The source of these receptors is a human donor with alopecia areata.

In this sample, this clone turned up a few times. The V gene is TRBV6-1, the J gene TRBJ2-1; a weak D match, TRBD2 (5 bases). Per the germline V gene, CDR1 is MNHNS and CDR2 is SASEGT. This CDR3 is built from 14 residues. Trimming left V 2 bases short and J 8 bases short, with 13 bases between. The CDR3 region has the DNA TGTGCCAGCAGTGAATTGAGACTAATCGATGAGCAGTTCTTC. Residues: CASSELRLIDEQFF.

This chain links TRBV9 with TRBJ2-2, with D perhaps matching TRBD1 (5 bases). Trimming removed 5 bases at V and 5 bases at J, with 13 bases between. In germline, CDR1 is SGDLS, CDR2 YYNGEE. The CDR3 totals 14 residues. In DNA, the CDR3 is TGTGCCAGCAGATCACTGGGGCAGACCGGGGAGCTGTTTTTT. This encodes CASRSLGQTGELFF.

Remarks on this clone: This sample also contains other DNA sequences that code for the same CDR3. DNA of the CDR3: TGTGCCAGCAGCTTGGGGAGCACCGGGGAGCTGTTTTTT. Amino acid sequence: CASSLGSTGELFF. The gene calls are TRBV5-6 and TRBJ2-2; D is unclear. The CDR3 extends over 13 amino acids. V lost 0 bases and J 4 bases, leaving 4 bases between the germline ends. Germline values: CDR1 SGHDT, CDR2 YYEEEE.

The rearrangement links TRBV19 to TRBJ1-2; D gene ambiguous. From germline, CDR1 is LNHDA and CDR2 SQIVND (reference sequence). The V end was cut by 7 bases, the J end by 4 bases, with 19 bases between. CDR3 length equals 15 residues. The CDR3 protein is CASTPSLVWGYGYTF. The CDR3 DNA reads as TGTGCCAGTACTCCTTCGTTGGTTTGGGGCTATGGCTACACCTTC.

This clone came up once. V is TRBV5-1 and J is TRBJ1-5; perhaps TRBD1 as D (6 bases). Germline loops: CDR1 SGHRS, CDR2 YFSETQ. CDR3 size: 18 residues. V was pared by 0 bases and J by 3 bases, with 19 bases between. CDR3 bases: TGCGCCAGCAGCTTGGAGGTTTACAGGGATTATAACAATCAGCCCCAGCATTTT. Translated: CASSLEVYRDYNNQPQHF. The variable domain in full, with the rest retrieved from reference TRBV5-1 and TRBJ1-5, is KAGVTQTPRYLIKTRGQQVTLSCSPISGHRSVSWYQQTPGQGLQFLFEYFSETQRNKGNFPGRFSGRQFSNSRSEMNVSTLELGDSALYLCASSLEVYRDYNNQPQHFGDGTRLSIL.

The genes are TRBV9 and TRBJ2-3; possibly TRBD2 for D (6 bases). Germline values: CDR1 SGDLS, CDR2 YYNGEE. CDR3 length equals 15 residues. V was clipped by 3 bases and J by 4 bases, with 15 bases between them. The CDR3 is CASSEPASEADTQYF. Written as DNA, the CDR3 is TGTGCCAGCAGCGAGCCGGCTAGCGAAGCAGATACGCAGTATTTT.

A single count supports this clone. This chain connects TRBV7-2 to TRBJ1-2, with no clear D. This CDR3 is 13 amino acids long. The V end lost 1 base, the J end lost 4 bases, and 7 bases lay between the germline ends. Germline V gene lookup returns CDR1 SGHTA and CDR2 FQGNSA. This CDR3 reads CASSLGRSYGYTF. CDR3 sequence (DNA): TGTGCCAGCAGCTTAGGACGGTCCTATGGCTACACCTTC.

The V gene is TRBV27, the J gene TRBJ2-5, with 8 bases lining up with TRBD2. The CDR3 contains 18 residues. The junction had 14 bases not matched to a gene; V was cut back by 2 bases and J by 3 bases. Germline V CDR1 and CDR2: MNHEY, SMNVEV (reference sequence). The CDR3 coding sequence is TGTGCCAGCAGTTTAACGGCGGGGGGACCGGATTGGGAAGAGACCCAGTACTTC. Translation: CASSLTAGGPDWEETQYF.

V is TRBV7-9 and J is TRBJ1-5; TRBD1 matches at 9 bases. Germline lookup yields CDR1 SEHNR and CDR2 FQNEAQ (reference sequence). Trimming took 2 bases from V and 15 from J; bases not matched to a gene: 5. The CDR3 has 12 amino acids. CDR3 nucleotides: TGTGCCAGCAGCTTACCGGGACAGGGTCTGCATTTT. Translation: CASSLPGQGLHF.

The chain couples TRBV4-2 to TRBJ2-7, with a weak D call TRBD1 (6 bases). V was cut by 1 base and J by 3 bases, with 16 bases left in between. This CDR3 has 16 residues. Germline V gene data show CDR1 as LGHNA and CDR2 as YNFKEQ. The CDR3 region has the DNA TGTGCCAGCAGCCAAGGGGTCGACAGGTTTTTCTACGAGCAGTACTTC. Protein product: CASSQGVDRFFYEQYF.

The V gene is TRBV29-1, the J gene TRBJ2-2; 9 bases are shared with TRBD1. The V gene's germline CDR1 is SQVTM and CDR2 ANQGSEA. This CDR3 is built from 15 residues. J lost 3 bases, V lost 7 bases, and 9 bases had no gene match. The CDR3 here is CSAELGTGYTGELFF. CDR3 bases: TGCAGCGCCGAACTTGGGACAGGGTACACCGGGGAGCTGTTTTTT.

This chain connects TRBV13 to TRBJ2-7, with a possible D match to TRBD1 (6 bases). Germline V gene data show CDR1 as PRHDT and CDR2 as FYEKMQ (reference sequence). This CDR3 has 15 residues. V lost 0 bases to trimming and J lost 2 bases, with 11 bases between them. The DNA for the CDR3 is TGTGCCAGCAGCTTAGGGACCCGGGACACCTACGAGCAGTACTTC. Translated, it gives CASSLGTRDTYEQYF. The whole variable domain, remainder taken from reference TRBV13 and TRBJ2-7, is AAGVIQSPRHLIKEKRETATLKCYPIPRHDTVYWYQQGPGQDPQFLISFYEKMQSDKGSIPDRFSAQQFSDYHSELNMSSLELGDSALYFCASSLGTRDTYEQYFGPGTRLTVT.

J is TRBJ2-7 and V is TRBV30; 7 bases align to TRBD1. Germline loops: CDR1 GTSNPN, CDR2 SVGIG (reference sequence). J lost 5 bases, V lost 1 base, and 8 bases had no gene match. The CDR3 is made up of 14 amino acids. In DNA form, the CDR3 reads TGTGCCTGGAGTGCCGCAGGGGGTAGGGACGAGCAGTACTTC. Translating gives CAWSAAGGRDEQYF.

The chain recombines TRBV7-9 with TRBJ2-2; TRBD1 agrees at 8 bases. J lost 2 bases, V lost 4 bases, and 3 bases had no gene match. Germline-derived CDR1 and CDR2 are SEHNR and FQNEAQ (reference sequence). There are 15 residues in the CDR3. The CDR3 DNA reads TGTGCCAGCAGCTCGGACAGGGATAACACCGGGGAGCTGTTTTTT. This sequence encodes CASSSDRDNTGELFF.

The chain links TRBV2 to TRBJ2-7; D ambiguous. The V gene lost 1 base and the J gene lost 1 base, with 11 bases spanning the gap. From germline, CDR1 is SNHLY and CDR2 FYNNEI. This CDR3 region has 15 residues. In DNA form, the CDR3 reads TGTGCCAGCAGTGAAGGGCAGGCTTTGTCCTACGAGCAGTACTTC. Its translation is CASSEGQALSYEQYF.

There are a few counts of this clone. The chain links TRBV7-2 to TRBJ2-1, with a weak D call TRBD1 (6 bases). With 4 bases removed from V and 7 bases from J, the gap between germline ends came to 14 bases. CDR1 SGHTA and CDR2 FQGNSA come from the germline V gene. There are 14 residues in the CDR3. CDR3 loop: CASSSTLRGNEQFF. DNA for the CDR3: TGTGCCAGCAGCTCCACACTAAGGGGGAATGAGCAGTTCTTC.

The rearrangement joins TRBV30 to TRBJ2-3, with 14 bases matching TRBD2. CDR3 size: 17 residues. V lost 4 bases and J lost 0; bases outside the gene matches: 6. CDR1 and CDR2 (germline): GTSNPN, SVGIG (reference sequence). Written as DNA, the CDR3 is TGTGCCTGGACAGGACTAGCGGGGGGAGGGAGCACAGATACGCAGTATTTT. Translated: CAWTGLAGGGSTDTQYF.

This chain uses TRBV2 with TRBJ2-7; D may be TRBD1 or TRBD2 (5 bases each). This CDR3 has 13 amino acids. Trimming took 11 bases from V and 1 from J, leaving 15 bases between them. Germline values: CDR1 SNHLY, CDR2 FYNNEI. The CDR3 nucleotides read TGTGCCCTAACGGGGACGGCTTCCTACGAGCAGTACTTC. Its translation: CALTGTASYEQYF.

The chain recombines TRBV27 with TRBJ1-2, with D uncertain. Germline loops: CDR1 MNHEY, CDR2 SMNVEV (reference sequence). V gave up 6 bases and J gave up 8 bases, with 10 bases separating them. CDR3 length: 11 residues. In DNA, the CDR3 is TGTGCCAGCAGCGGAGGTCCCGGCTACACCTTC. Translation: CASSGGPGYTF.

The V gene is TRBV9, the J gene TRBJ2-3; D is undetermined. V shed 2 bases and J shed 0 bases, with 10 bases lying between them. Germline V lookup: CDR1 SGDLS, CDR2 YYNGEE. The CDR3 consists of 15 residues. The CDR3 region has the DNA TGTGCCAGCAGCGTGTACAGCCGTAGCACAGATACGCAGTATTTT. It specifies CASSVYSRSTDTQYF.

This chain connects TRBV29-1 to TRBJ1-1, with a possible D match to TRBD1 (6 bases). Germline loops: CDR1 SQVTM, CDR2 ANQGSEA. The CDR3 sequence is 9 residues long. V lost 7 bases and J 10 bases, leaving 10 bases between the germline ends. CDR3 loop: CSAGVGAFF. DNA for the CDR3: TGCAGCGCAGGGGTCGGAGCTTTCTTT.

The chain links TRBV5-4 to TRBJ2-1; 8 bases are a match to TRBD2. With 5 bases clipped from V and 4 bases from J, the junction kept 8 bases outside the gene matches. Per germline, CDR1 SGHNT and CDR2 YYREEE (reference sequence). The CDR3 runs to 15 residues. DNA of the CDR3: TGTGCCAGCAGTCAAAGCGGGGGAGAGTACAATGAGCAGTTCTTC. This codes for CASSQSGGEYNEQFF.

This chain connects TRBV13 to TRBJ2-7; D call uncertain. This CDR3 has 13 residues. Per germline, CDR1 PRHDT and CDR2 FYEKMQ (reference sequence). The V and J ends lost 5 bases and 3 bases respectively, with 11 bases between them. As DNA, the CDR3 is TGTGCCAGCAGCCAAGATCGCGGCTACGAGCAGTACTTC. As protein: CASSQDRGYEQYF.

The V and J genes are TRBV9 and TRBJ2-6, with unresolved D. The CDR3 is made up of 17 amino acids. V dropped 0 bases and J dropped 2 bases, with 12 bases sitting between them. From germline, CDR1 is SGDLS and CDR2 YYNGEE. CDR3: CASSVDGKGTGANVLTF. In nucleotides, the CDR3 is TGTGCCAGCAGCGTAGACGGAAAAGGAACTGGGGCCAACGTCCTGACTTTC.

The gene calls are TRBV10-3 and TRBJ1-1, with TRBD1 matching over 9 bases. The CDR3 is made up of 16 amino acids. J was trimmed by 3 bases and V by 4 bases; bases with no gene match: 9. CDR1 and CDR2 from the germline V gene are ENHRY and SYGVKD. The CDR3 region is CAISGLHRGPDTEAFF. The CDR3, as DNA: TGTGCCATCAGTGGATTGCACAGGGGGCCCGACACTGAAGCTTTCTTT.

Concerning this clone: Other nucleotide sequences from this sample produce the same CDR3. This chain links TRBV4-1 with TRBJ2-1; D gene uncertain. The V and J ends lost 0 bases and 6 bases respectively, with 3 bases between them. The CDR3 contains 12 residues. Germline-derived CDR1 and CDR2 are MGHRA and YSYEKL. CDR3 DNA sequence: TGCGCCAGCAGCCAAGAGGGCAATGAGCAGTTCTTC. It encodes CASSQEGNEQFF.